This note documents a single T cell receptor beta chain sequence. The V and J ends lost 3 bases and 1 base, in that order; junction bases with no gene match: 8. Germline-derived CDR1 and CDR2 are MDHEN and SYDVKM. The CDR3 contains 16 residues. After autologous stem cell transplantation all patients relapsed, and prior brentuximab vedotin exposure differed between cohorts. Produced via immunoSEQ multiplex PCR; TCRdb's table is partial and in-frame only. Found here are tens of thousands of clones, around two thirds of them singletons; the top ten hold approximately 16%. This sample was taken from a study of PD-1 blockade in classical Hodgkin lymphoma.

The chain joins TRBV28 to TRBJ2-5; 7 bases map to TRBD2. The clonotype was recovered from a human donor with classical Hodgkin lymphoma. This specimen consisted of peripheral blood mononuclear cells (PBMCs), obtained before the second cycle of nivolumab. The CDR3 DNA reads TGTGCCAGCAGTTTGGCAGACGGGGGGACCCAAGAGACCCAGTACTTC. This encodes CASSLADGGTQETQYF.